This T cell receptor (beta chain) was identified in a study of blood T cell repertoires in COVID-19. On the study more broadly: Samples representing acute and convalescent COVID-19 were sourced from the United States, Italy and Spain.

The length of the CDR3 is 16 residues. Germline CDR1 is SGHDT and CDR2 is YYEEEE. The V gene lost 0 bases and the J gene lost 0 bases, with 10 bases spanning the gap. In the authors' workflow: Reference gene primer amplification yielded estimated nucleated cell counts. Assay used: immunoSEQ multiplex PCR; TCRdb lists only in-frame clones, some missing. Clone size and the V and J calls come from that table; the DNA yielded D and trimming. The sample carries roughly 180,000 clones, about 86% recorded once. This rearrangement joins TRBV5-6 to TRBJ1-3; D unresolved. The clonotype was recovered from a woman between 50 and 59 years old in a cohort exposed to, infected with or recovered from COVID-19 (not recorded which). Sequencing used PBMCs or T cells enriched from blood (not recorded which). The CDR3 DNA is TGTGCCAGCAGCTTGGGACTCCTTAGCTCTGGAAACACCATATATTTT. Encoded protein: CASSLGLLSSGNTIYF. The full variable domain, rest sourced from reference TRBV5-6 and TRBJ1-3, is DAGVTQSPTHLIKTRGQQVTLRCSPKSGHDTVSWYQQALGQGPQFIFQYYEEEERQRGNFPDRFSGHQFPNYSSELNVNALLLGDSALYLCASSLGLLSSGNTIYFGEGSWLTVV.